Listed below are T cell receptor beta chains from one sample, sequenced in a study of CXCR3-negative and CXCR3-positive naive CD8 T cells. For each CDR3 protein, TCRdb gives one entry from its re-call of the 5' RACE reads, without DNA. This repertoire comprises around 160,000 distinct CDR3 sequences; its ten largest clones make up over 0.25%. Sequenced material: naive CXCR3+ CD8+ T cells from blood. Receptors originate from a human donor in good health. Some clones in this sample may be carry-over from other donors' samples. CDR3s include the opening cysteine and the closing phenylalanine or tryptophan.

V gene,J gene,CDR3 protein
TRBV20-1,TRBJ2-3,CSARERASHTDTQYF
TRBV4-3,TRBJ1-2,CASSQAPGTGVPYGYTF
TRBV19,TRBJ1-6,CASSISEGSDSPLHF
TRBV13,TRBJ2-5,CASSLDPTNQETQYF
TRBV27,TRBJ2-2,CASSLRGETGELFF
TRBV29-1,TRBJ1-2,CSVELHPTGQLNYGYTF
TRBV11-3,TRBJ1-1,CASSLSGTQNTEAFF
TRBV19,TRBJ2-2,CASSMFVYRGNTGELFF
TRBV27,TRBJ2-7,CASSSTGTGRYEQYF
TRBV29-1,TRBJ2-2,CSVETGTGELFF
TRBV5-5,TRBJ1-1,CASSWGPSSFEAFF
TRBV29-1,TRBJ2-1,CSTLVTQNYNEQFF
TRBV6-5,TRBJ2-5,CASSPMTRLYQETQYF
TRBV6-5,TRBJ1-2,CASSYSYRSYGYTF
TRBV6-2/TRBV6-3,TRBJ2-2,CASSFGGPTGELFF
TRBV13,TRBJ2-7,CASSSTSYEQYF
TRBV4-1,TRBJ2-7,CASSQGWSDEQYF